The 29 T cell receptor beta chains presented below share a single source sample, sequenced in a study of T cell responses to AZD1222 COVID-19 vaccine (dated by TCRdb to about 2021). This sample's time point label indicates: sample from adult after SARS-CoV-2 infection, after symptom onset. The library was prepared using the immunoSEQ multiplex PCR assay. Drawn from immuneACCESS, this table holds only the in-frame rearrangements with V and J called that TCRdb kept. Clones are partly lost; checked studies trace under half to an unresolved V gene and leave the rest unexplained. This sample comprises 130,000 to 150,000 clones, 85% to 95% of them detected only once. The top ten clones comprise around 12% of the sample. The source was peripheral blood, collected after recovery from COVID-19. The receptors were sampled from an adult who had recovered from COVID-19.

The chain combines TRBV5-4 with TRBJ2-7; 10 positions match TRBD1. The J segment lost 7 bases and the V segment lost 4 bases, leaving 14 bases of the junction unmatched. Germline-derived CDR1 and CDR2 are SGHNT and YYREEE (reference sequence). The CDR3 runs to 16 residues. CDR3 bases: TGTGCCAGCAGCCTTCCGAATCGACAGGGGGCTCGGGAGCAGTACTTC. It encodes CASSLPNRQGAREQYF.

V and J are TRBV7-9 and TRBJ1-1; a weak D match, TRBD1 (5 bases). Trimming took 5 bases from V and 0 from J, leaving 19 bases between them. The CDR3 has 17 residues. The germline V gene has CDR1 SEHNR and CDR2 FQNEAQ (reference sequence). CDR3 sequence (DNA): TGTGCCAGCAGCCCTACAGGACGATGGGGCATGAACACTGAAGCTTTCTTT. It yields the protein CASSPTGRWGMNTEAFF.

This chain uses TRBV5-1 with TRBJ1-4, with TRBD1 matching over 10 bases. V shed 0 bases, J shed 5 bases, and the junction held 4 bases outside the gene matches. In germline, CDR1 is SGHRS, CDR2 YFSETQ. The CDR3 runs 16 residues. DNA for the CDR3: TGCGCCAGCAGCTTGGGACAGGGGGCGCGAAATGAAAAACTGTTTTTT. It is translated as CASSLGQGARNEKLFF.

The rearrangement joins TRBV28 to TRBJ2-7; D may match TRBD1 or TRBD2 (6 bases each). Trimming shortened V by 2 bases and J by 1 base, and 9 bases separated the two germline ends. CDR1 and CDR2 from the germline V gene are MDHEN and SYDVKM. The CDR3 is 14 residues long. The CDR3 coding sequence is TGTGCCAGCAGTTTACCGGGGGCATCCTACGAGCAGTACTTC. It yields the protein CASSLPGASYEQYF.

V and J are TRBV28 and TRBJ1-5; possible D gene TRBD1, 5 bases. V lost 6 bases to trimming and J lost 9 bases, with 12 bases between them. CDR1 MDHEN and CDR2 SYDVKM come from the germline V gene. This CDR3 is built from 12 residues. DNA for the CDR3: TGTGCCAGCAGGAGAGGGGAGACGCCCCAGCATTTT. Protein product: CASRRGETPQHF.

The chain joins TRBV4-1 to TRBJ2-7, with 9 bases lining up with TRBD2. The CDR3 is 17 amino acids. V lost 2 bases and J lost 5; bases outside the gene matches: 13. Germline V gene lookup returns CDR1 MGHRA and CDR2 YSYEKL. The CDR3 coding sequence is TGCGCCAGCAGCCAAAAAAACCCCGAGACTAGCGGCGACGAGCAGTACTTC. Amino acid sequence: CASSQKNPETSGDEQYF.

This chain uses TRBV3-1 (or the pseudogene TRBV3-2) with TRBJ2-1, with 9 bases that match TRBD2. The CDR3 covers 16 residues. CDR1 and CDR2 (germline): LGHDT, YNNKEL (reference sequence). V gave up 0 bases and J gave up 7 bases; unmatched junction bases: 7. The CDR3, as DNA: TGTGCCAGCAGCCAAGAGTTAGCGGGAGTTCTTAATGAGCAGTTCTTC. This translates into CASSQELAGVLNEQFF.

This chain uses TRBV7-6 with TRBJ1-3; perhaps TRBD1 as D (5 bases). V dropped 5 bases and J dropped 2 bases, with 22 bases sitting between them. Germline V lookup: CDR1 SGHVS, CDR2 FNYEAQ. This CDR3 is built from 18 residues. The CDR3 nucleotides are TGTGCCAGCAGCCTGACCCCACCCGGGACGGAGACTGGAAACACCATATATTTT. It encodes CASSLTPPGTETGNTIYF.

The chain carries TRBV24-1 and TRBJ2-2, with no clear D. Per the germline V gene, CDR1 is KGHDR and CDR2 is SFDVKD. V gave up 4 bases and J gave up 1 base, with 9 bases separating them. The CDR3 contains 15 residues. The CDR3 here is CATSEGEMNTGELFF. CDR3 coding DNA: TGTGCCACCAGTGAGGGTGAAATGAACACCGGGGAGCTGTTTTTT.

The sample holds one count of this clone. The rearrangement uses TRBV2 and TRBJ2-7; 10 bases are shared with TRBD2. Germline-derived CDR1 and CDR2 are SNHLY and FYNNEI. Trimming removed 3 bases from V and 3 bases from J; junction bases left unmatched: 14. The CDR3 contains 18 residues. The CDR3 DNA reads TGTGCCAGCAGTGAGAAGGGAAGGGAGCGGGAGGGGTACTACGAGCAGTACTTC. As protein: CASSEKGREREGYYEQYF. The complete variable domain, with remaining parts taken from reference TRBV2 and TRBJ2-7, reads EPEVTQTPSHQVTQMGQEVILRCVPISNHLYFYWYRQILGQKVEFLVSFYNNEISEKSEIFDDQFSVERPDGSNFTLKIRSTKLEDSAMYFCASSEKGREREGYYEQYFGPGTRLTVT.

This CDR3 reads CASSPQGSGAHGYTF. In DNA form, the CDR3 reads TGTGCCAGCAGCCCGCAAGGCAGTGGGGCGCATGGCTACACCTTC. The chain employs TRBV7-9 and TRBJ1-2; a possible D gene is TRBD1 (5 bases). V was cut by 5 bases and J by 6 bases, with 19 bases left in between. The CDR3 runs to 15 residues. The germline V gene encodes CDR1 SEHNR and CDR2 FQNEAQ (reference sequence).

The CDR3 DNA reads as TGTGCCAGCACCAGGACTAGCGGGAAGCCAGATACGCAGTATTTT. Its protein is CASTRTSGKPDTQYF. The rearrangement links TRBV6-5 to TRBJ2-3; 12 bases map to TRBD2. The length of the CDR3 is 15 residues. Germline-derived CDR1 and CDR2 are MNHEY and SVGAGI. V gave up 7 bases and J gave up 4 bases; unmatched junction bases: 6.

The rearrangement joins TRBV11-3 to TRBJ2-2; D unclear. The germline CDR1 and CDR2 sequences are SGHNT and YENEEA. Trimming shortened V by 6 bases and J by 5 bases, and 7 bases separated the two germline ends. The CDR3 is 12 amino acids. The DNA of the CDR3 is TGTGCCAGCAGTTCGGAGACCGGGGAGCTGTTTTTT. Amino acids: CASSSETGELFF.

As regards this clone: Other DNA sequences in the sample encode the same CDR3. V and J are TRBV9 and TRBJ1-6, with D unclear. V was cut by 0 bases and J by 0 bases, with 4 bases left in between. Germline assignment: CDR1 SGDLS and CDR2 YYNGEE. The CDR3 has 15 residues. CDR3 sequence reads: CASSVGSSYNSPLHF. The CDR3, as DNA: TGTGCCAGCAGCGTAGGTAGCTCCTATAATTCACCCCTCCACTTT. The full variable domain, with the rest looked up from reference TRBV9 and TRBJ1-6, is DSGVTQTPKHLITATGQRVTLRCSPRSGDLSVYWYQQSLDQGLQFLIQYYNGEERAKGNILERFSAQQFPDLHSELNLSSLELGDSALYFCASSVGSSYNSPLHFGNGTRLTVT.

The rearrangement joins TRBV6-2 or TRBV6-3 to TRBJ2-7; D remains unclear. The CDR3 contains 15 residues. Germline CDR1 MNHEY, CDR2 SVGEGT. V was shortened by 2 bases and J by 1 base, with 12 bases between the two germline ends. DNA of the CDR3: TGTGCCAGCAGTTACGGCCCGTCTGGTTCCTACGAGCAGTACTTC. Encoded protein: CASSYGPSGSYEQYF.

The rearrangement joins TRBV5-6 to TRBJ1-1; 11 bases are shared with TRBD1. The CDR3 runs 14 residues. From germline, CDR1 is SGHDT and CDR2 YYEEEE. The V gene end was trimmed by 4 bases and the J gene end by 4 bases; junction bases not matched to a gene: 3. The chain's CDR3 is CASSVDRGLTEAFF. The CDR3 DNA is TGTGCCAGCAGCGTGGACAGGGGGCTCACTGAAGCTTTCTTT.

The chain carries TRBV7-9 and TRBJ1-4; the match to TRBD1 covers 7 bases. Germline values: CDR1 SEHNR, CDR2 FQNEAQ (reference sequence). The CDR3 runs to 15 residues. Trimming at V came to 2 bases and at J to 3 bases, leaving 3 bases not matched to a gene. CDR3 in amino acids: CASSLQQGPNEKLFF. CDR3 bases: TGTGCCAGCAGCTTACAACAGGGGCCTAATGAAAAACTGTTTTTT.

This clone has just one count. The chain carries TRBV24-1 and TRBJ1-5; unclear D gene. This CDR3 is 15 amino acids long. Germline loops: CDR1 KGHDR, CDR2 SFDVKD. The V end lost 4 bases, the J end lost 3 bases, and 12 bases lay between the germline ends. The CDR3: CATSDPRQPNQPQHF. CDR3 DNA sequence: TGTGCCACCAGTGACCCCCGCCAACCCAATCAGCCCCAGCATTTT.

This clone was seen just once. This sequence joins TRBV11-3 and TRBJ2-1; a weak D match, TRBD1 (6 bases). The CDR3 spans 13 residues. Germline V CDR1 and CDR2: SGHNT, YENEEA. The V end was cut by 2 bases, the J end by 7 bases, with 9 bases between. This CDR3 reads CASSLMGANEQFF. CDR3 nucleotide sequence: TGTGCCAGCAGCTTAATGGGGGCGAATGAGCAGTTCTTC.

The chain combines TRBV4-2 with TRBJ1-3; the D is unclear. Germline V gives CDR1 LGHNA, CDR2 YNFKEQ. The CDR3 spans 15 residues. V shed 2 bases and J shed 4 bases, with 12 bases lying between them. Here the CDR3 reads CASSQQEEQGNTIYF. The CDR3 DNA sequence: TGTGCCAGCAGCCAACAGGAGGAACAAGGAAACACCATATATTTT.

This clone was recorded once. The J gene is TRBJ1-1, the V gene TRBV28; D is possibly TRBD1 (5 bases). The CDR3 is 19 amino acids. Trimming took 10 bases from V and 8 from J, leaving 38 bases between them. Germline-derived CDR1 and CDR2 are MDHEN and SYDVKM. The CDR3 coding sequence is TGTGCCACCCATGCCAATACATATACCGGGACGCGTAACCCGGGAGAAGCTTTCTTT. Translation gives CATHANTYTGTRNPGEAFF.

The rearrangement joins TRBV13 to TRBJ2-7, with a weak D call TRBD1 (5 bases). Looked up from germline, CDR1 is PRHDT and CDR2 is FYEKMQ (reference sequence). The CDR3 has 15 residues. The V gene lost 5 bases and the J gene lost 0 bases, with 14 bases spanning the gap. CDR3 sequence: CASSPESRDSYEQYF. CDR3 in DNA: TGTGCCAGCAGCCCAGAGTCCAGGGACTCCTACGAGCAGTACTTC.

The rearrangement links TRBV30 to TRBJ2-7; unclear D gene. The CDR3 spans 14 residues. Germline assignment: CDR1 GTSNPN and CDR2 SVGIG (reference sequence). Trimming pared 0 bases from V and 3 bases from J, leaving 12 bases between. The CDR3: CAWSVQLGNYEQYF. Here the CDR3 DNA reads TGTGCCTGGAGTGTTCAGCTAGGAAACTACGAGCAGTACTTC.

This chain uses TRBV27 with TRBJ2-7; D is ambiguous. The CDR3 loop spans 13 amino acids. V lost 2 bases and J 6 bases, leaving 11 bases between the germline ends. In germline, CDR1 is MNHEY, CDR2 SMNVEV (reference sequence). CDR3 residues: CASSLGIGFEQYF. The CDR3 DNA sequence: TGTGCCAGCAGTTTAGGTATAGGTTTCGAGCAGTACTTC.

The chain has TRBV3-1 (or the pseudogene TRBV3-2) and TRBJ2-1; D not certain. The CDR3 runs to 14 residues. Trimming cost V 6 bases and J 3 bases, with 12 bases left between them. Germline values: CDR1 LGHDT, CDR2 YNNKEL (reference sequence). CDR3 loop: CASRGPGSYNEQFF. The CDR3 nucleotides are TGTGCCAGCAGGGGCCCAGGAAGCTACAATGAGCAGTTCTTC.

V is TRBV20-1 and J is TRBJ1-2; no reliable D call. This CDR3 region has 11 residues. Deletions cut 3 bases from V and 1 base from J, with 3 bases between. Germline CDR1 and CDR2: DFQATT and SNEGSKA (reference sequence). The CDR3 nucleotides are TGCAGTGCTAGGGATAACTATGGCTACACCTTC. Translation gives CSARDNYGYTF.

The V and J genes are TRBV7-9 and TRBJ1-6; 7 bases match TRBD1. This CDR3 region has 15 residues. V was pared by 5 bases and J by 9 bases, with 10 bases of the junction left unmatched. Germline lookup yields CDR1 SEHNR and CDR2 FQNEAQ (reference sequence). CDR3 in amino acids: CASSLYTGTVSPLHF. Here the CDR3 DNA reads TGTGCCAGCAGCCTCTACACCGGGACAGTTTCACCCCTCCACTTT. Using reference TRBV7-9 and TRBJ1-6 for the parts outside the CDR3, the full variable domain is DTGVSQNPRHKITKRGQNVTFRCDPISEHNRLYWYRQTLGQGPEFLTYFQNEAQLEKSRLLSDRFSAERPKGSFSTLEIQRTEQGDSAMYLCASSLYTGTVSPLHFGNGTRLTVT.

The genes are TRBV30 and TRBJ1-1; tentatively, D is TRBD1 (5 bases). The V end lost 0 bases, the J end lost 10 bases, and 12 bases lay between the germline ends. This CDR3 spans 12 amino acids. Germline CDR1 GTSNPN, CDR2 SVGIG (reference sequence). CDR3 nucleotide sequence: TGTGCCTGGAGTGTACAGGCAACGGGAGCTTTCTTT. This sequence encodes CAWSVQATGAFF. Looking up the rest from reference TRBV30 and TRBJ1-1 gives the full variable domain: SQTIHQWPATLVQPVGSPLSLECTVEGTSNPNLYWYRQAAGRGLQLLFYSVGIGQISSEVPQNLSASRPQDRQFILSSKKLLLSDSGFYLCAWSVQATGAFFGQGTRLTVV.

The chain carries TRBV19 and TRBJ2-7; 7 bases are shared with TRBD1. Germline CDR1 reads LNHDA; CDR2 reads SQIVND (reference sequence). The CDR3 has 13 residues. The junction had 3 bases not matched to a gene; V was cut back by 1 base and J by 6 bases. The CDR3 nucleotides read TGTGCCAGTAGTATAGTAGGGGACAGCGAGCAGTACTTC. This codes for CASSIVGDSEQYF.